This entry lists 11 T cell receptor beta chains sequenced from one sample in a study of identical twins. TCRdb analysed the 5' RACE reads with MiXCR anew, one entry per CDR3 protein. The sample contains under 900,000 distinct CDR3 sequences, over 9% of which appear only once. These data also formed part of another study, on yellow fever vaccine responses in identical twins.

The sample consisted of PBMCs. These receptor sequences come from a woman aged 18-29 years in good health.

The chain employs TRBV6-4 and TRBJ2-1, with D possibly TRBD2 on 6 matching bases. CDR1 MRHNA and CDR2 SNTAGT come from the germline V gene. The V gene lost 5 bases and the J gene lost 8 bases, with 13 bases spanning the gap. This CDR3 has 13 amino acids. The CDR3 here is CASSIRRDYEQFF. The CDR3 nucleotides are TGTGCCAGCAGTATTAGGCGGGACTATGAGCAGTTCTTC.

This clonotype has a count of ten or more. V gene TRBV5-1 combines with J gene TRBJ2-1; 8 bases map to TRBD2. Germline CDR1 SGHRS, CDR2 YFSETQ. Germline trimming cut 4 bases from V and 0 bases from J; bases unmatched to any gene: 9. The CDR3 has 17 amino acids. As DNA, the CDR3 is TGCGCCAGCAGCGCATACTTAGCGGGAAGCTCCTACAATGAGCAGTTCTTC. Amino acid sequence: CASSAYLAGSSYNEQFF.

The chain recombines TRBV6-5 with TRBJ2-5; D ambiguous. CDR1 is MNHEY and CDR2 is SVGAGI in the germline V gene. CDR3 length equals 12 residues. Trimming pared 4 bases from V and 7 bases from J, leaving 10 bases between. CDR3 loop: CASSFPMGTQYF. Here the CDR3 DNA reads TGTGCCAGCAGTTTCCCGATGGGGACCCAGTACTTC.

The rearrangement links TRBV11-1 to TRBJ2-2; 12 nucleotides agree with TRBD2. The CDR3 runs to 19 residues. Germline trimming cut 4 bases from V and 4 bases from J; bases unmatched to any gene: 13. Germline assignment: CDR1 SGHAT and CDR2 FQDESV (reference sequence). The CDR3: CASSYRPTSGRSGTGELFF. Written as DNA, the CDR3 is TGTGCCAGCAGCTATCGTCCGACTAGCGGGAGATCTGGCACCGGGGAGCTGTTTTTT.

This sequence joins TRBV12-3 or TRBV12-4 and TRBJ2-5; 11 nucleotides agree with TRBD2. V was pared by 4 bases and J by 2 bases, with 6 bases of the junction left unmatched. This CDR3 is 16 amino acids long. The CDR3 loop is CASSSPSGGWQETQYF. The CDR3 nucleotides are TGTGCCAGCAGTTCACCTAGCGGGGGGTGGCAAGAGACCCAGTACTTC.

A few counts support this clonotype. This rearrangement joins TRBV5-1 to TRBJ2-2, with a possible D match to TRBD1 (5 bases). Germline V gene lookup returns CDR1 SGHRS and CDR2 YFSETQ. The CDR3 sequence is 15 residues long. V lost 4 bases to trimming and J lost 5 bases, with 15 bases between them. The CDR3 DNA reads as TGCGCCAGCAGCCAGGGATATATTGAGACCGGGGAGCTGTTTTTT. It codes for CASSQGYIETGELFF. The variable domain in full, completed from reference TRBV5-1 and TRBJ2-2, reads KAGVTQTPRYLIKTRGQQVTLSCSPISGHRSVSWYQQTPGQGLQFLFEYFSETQRNKGNFPGRFSGRQFSNSRSEMNVSTLELGDSALYLCASSQGYIETGELFFGEGSRLTVL.

A few counts support this clonotype. The V gene is TRBV20-1, the J gene TRBJ2-1; no clear D gene. The CDR3 sequence is 16 residues long. Germline V gene lookup returns CDR1 DFQATT and CDR2 SNEGSKA (reference sequence). With 1 base removed from V and 0 bases from J, the gap between germline ends came to 13 bases. The CDR3 DNA sequence: TGCAGTGCTAGAGCTCCCGGAGCTAGCTCCTACAATGAGCAGTTCTTC. Protein: CSARAPGASSYNEQFF.

The rearrangement uses TRBV27 and TRBJ2-7; 10 bases agree with TRBD2. V lost 2 bases, J lost 4 bases, and 8 bases stayed unmatched. The CDR3 contains 16 residues. Per the germline V gene, CDR1 is MNHEY and CDR2 is SMNVEV (reference sequence). The CDR3, as DNA: TGTGCCAGCAGTTTAGGCAGCGGGAGGGCCACATACGAGCAGTACTTC. It yields the protein CASSLGSGRATYEQYF.

In this sample, this clonotype turned up many times. V gene TRBV5-1 combines with J gene TRBJ2-7; D is unresolved. CDR3 length: 15 amino acids. V was shortened by 3 bases and J by 6 bases, with 19 bases between the two germline ends. Germline CDR1 and CDR2: SGHRS and YFSETQ. CDR3 nucleotide sequence: TGCGCCAGCAGCTCGGTGGGTAGGTCGGTCGTCGAGCAGTACTTC. It encodes CASSSVGRSVVEQYF.

This clonotype was observed a few times. The CDR3 DNA reads as TGTGCCAGCAGGGACAGTGTCGTGGAAAAACTGTTTTTT. Encoded protein: CASRDSVVEKLFF. The chain carries TRBV27 and TRBJ1-4; weak D call: TRBD1 (6 bases). CDR1 MNHEY and CDR2 SMNVEV come from the germline V gene (reference sequence). The CDR3 contains 13 residues. With 6 bases removed from V and 8 bases from J, the gap between germline ends came to 13 bases.

This chain uses TRBV10-1 with TRBJ1-5; TRBD1 is a possible D gene (5 bases). V was pared by 6 bases and J by 7 bases, with 13 bases between. Per the germline V gene, CDR1 is WNHNN and CDR2 is SYGVQD (reference sequence). CDR3 length: 13 residues. In DNA form, the CDR3 reads TGCGCCAGCAGCAGCGGGACGGACCAGCCCCAGCATTTT. Translating it yields CASSSGTDQPQHF.